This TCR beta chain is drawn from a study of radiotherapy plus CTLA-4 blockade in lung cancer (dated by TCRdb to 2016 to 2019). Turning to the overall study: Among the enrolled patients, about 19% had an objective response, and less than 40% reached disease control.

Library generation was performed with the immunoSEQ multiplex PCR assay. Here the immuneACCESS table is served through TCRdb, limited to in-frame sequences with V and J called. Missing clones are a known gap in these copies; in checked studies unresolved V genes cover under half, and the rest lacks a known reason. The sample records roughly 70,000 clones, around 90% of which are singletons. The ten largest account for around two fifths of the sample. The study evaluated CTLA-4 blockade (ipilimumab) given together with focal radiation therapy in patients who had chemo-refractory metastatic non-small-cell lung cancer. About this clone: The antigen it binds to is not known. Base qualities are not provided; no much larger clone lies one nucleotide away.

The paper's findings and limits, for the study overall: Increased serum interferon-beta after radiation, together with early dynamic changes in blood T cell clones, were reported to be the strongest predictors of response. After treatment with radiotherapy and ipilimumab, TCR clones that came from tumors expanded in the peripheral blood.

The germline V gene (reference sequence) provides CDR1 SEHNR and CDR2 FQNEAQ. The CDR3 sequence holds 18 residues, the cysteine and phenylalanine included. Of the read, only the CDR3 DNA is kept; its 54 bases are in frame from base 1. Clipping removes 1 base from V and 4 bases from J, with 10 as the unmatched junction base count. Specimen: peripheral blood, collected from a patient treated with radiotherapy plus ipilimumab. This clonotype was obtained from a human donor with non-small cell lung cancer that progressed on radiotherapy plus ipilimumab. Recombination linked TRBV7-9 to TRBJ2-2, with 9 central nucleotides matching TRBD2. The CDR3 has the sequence CASSLGILSGSGTGELFF. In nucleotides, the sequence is TGTGCCAGCAGCTTAGGGATACTTAGCGGGAGCGGCACCGGGGAGCTGTTTTTT. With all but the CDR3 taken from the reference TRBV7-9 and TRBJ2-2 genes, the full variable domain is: DTGVSQNPRHKITKRGQNVTFRCDPISEHNRLYWYRQTLGQGPEFLTYFQNEAQLEKSRLLSDRFSAERPKGSFSTLEIQRTEQGDSAMYLCASSLGILSGSGTGELFFGEGSRLTVL.